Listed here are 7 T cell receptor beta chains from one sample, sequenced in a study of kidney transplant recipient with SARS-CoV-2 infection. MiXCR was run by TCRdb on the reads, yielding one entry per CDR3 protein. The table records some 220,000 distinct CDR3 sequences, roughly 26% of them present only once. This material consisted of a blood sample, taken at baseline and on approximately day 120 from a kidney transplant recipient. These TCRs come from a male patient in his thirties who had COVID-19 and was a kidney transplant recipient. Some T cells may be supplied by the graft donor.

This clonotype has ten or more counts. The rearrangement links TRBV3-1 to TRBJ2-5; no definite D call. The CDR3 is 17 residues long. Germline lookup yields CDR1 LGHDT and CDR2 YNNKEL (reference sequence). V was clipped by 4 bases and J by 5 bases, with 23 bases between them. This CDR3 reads CASSRRVPISFSETQYF. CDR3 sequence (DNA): TGTGCCAGCAGCCGTCGGGTTCCCATTTCTTTCTCTGAGACCCAGTACTTC.

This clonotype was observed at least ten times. The CDR3 spells CSAKVGSSSNQPQHF. In nucleotides, the CDR3 is TGCAGTGCCAAAGTGGGAAGTTCTAGCAATCAGCCCCAGCATTTT. V and J are TRBV20-1 and TRBJ1-5; D remains ambiguous. Trimming left V 6 bases short and J 0 bases short, with 15 bases between. Germline V gives CDR1 DFQATT, CDR2 SNEGSKA (reference sequence). The CDR3 totals 15 residues.

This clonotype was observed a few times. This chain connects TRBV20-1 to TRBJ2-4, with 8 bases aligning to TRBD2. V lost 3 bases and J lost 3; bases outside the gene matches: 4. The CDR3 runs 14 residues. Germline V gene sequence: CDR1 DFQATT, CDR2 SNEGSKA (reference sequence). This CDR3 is CSARRGADKNIQYF. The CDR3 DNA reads TGCAGTGCTAGGCGGGGGGCGGACAAAAACATTCAGTACTTC.

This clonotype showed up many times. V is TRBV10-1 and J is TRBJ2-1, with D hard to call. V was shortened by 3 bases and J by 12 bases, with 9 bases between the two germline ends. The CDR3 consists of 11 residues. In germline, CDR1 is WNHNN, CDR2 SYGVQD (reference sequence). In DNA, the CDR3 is TGCGCCAGCAGTGACTGGTACGCGCAGTTCTTC. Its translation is CASSDWYAQFF.

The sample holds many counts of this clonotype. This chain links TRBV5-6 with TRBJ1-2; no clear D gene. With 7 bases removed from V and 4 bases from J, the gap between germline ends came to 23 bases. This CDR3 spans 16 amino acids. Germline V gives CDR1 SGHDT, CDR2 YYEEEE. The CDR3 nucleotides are TGTGCCAGCTGCGACGGCAATAGTCGAAAGACCTATGGCTACACCTTC. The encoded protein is CASCDGNSRKTYGYTF.

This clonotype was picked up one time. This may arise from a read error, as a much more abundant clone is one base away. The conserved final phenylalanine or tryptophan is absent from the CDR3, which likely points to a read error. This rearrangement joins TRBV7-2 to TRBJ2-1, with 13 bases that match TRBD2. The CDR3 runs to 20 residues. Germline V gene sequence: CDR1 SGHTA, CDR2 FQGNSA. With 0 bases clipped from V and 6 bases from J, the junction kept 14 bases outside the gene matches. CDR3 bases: TGTGCCAGCAGCTTAGCTGTGACTAGCGGGAGGTCCCGATCGCTCAATGAGCAGTTCCTC. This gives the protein CASSLAVTSGRSRSLNEQFL.

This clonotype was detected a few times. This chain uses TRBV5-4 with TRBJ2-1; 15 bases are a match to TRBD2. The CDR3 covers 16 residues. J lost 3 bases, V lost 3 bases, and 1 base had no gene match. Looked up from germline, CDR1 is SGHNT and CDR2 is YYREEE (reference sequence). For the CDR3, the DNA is TGTGCCAGCAGCTGGACTAGCGGGGGGGGCTACAATGAGCAGTTCTTC. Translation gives CASSWTSGGGYNEQFF.